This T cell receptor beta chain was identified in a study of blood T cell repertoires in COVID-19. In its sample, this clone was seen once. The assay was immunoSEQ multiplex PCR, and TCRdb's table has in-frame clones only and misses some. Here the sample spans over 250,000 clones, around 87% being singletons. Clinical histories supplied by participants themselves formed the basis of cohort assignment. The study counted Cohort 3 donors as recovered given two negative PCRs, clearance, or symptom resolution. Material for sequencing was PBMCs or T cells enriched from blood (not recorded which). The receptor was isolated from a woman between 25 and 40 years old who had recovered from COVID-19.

CDR3 residues: CASSIEDGRANQPQHF. CDR3 DNA: TGTGCCAGTAGTATAGAAGACGGCAGGGCCAATCAGCCCCAGCATTTT. The chain employs TRBV19 and TRBJ1-5; TRBD1 might be the D (5 bases). Germline lookup yields CDR1 LNHDA and CDR2 SQIVND (reference sequence). Trimming removed 0 bases at V and 3 bases at J, with 12 bases between. The length of the CDR3 is 16 residues.